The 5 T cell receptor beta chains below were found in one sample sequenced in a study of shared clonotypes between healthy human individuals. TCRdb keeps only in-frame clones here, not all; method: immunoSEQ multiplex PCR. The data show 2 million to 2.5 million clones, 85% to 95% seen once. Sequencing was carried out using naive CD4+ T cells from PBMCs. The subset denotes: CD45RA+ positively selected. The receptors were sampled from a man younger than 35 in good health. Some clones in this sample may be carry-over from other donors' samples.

The CDR3 DNA reads TGCGCCAGCAGTGCCGGGACAGGGGGATACACTGAAGCTTTCTTT. It encodes CASSAGTGGYTEAFF. The genes are TRBV10-1 and TRBJ1-1; TRBD1 agrees at 11 bases. Germline CDR1 WNHNN, CDR2 SYGVQD (reference sequence). The CDR3 runs to 15 residues. V lost 4 bases to trimming and J lost 3 bases; unmatched junction nucleotides: 4.

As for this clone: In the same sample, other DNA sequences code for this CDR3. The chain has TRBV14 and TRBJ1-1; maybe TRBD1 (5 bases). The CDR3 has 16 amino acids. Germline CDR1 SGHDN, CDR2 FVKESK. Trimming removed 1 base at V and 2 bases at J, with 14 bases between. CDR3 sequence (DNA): TGTGCCAGCAGCCAAGGGTTTACAGGCCGTAACACTGAAGCTTTCTTT. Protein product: CASSQGFTGRNTEAFF.

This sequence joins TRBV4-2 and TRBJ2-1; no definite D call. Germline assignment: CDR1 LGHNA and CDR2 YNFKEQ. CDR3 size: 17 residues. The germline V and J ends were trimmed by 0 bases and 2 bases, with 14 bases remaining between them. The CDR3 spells CASSQELRATPYNEQFF. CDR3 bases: TGTGCCAGCAGCCAAGAACTAAGGGCGACCCCCTACAATGAGCAGTTCTTC.

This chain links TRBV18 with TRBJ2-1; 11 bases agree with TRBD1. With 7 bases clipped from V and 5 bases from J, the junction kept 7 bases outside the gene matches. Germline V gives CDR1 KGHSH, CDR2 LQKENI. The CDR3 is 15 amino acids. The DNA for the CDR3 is TGTGCCAGCTTTTACGGACAGGGGGCCCACAATGAGCAGTTCTTC. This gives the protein CASFYGQGAHNEQFF. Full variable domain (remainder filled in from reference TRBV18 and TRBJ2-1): NAGVMQNPRHLVRRRGQEARLRCSPMKGHSHVYWYRQLPEEGLKFMVYLQKENIIDESGMPKERFSAEFPKEGPSILRIQQVVRGDSAAYFCASFYGQGAHNEQFFGPGTRLTVL.

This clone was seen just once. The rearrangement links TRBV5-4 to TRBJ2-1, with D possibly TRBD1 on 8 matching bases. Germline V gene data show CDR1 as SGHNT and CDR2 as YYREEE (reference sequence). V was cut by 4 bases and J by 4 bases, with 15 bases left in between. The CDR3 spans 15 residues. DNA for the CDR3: TGTGCCAGCAGCCGAGACAGGGGAGGGTACAATGAGCAGTTCTTC. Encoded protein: CASSRDRGGYNEQFF.